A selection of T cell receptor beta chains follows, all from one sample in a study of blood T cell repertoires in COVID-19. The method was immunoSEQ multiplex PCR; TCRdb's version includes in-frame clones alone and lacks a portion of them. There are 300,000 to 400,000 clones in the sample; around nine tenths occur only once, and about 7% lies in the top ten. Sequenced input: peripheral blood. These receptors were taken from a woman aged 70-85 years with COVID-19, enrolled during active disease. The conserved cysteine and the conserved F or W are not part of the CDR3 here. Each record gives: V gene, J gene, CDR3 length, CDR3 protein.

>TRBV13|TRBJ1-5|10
ASSLTGQPQH
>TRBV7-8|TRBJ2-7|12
ASNPRSTADEQY
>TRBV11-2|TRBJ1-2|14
ASSLSGAQASYGYT
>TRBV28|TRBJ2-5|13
ASSLPESGGETQY
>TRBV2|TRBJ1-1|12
ASRDRAGDTEAF
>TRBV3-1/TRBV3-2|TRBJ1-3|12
ASSGDRAGNTIY
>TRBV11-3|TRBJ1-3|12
ASSSGLSGNTIY
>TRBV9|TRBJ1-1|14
ASSVGTGGGSTEAF
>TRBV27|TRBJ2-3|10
ASSADWDTQY
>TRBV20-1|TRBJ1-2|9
SVGINYGYT
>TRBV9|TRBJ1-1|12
ASSEETGNTEAF
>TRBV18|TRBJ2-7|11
ASSLSGQYEQY
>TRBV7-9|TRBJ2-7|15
ASSSTGTGYSSYEQY
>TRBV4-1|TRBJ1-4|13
ASRPLGLPNEKLF
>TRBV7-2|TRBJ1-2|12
ASSTTGQGEGYT
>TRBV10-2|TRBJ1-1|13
ASSRGKETNTEAF
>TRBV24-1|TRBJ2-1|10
ATSDSIRGKF
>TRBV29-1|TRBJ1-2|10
SVVAGAYGYT
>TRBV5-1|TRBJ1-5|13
ASREGTGENQPQH
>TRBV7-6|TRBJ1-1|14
ASSPHIGTVNTEAF
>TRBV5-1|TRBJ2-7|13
ASSLSGGSNYEQY
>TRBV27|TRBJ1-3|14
ASSLSSALIGNTIY
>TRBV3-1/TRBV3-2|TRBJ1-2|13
ASSQLGGQGDGYT
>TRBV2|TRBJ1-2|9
ASSEPDGYT
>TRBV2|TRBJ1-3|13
ASSETRVAFNTIY
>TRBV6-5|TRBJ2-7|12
ASSYRDRGYEQY
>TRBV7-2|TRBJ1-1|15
ASSRFQGAAGSTEAF
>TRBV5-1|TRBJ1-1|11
ASRPGQNTEAF
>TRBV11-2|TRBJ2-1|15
ASSLVTSGYTYNEQF
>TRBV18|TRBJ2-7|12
ASSPKTSRDEQY
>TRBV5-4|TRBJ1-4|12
ASSLITDNEKLF
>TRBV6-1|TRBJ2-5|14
ASSESGRPDYETQY
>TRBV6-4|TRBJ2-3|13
ASSDSRGPTDTQY
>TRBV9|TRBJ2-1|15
ASSVGSRGDGTGEQF
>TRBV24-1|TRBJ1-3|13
ATSDSRGTGNTIY
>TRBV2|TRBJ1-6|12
ASRATGGRSPLH
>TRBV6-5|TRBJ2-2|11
ASSGQGAGELF
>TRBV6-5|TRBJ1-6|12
ASSLLDGRGPLH
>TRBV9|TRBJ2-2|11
ASSVSGTGELF
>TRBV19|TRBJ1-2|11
ASSIPQGNGYT
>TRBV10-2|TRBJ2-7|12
ASSPLTRIYEQY
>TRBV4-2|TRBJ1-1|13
ASSQDTTANTEAF
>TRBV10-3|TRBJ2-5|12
AISGGGAVETQY
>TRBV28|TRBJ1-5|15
ASTARGRGFSNQPQH
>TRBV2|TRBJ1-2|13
ASRNPGQGDYGYT
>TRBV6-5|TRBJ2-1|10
ASSRTYNEQF
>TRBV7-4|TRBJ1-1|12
ASSLGLLNTEAF
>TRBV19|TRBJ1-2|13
ASSSQGANYYGYT
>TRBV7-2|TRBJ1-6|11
ASSPLYNSPLH
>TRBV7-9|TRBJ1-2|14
ASSLAGLRTGDGYT
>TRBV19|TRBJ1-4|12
ATLGQGAREKLF